One and the same sample provided the 18 T cell receptor beta chains below, sequenced in a study of shared clonotypes between healthy human individuals. Some clones are missing from TCRdb's copy, which holds only in-frame ones; the method was immunoSEQ multiplex PCR. Counted here are about 520,000 clones, 65% to 85% occurring once; the ten biggest clones make up more than 9.5%. The sequenced sample was PBMCs. Receptors were obtained from a woman aged 40 to 50 in good health. Some clones in this sample may be carry-over from other donors' samples.

The rearrangement links TRBV7-8 to TRBJ1-2; D unclear. Germline assignment: CDR1 SGHVS and CDR2 FQNEAQ. The CDR3 consists of 14 residues. The V gene lost 1 base and the J gene lost 2 bases, with 8 bases spanning the gap. The CDR3 DNA is TGTGCCAGCAGCTTAGTGGGAAGAAACTATGGCTACACCTTC. This encodes CASSLVGRNYGYTF.

This sequence joins TRBV5-6 and TRBJ2-1, with D hard to call. Germline V gene sequence: CDR1 SGHDT, CDR2 YYEEEE. V shed 1 base and J shed 7 bases, with 18 bases lying between them. The CDR3 length is 16 residues. The CDR3 bases are TGTGCCAGCAGCTTGTTATCGCGTCTCTATTTGAATGAGCAGTTCTTC. Encoded protein: CASSLLSRLYLNEQFF.

Regarding this clone: A far larger clone lies a single base away; this is likely a read error. This sequence joins TRBV7-2 and TRBJ2-2; unclear D gene. V was trimmed by 5 bases and J by 10 bases, leaving 20 bases between them. The CDR3 totals 15 residues. CDR1 and CDR2 (germline): SGHTA, FQGNSA. CDR3 sequence: CASSKEVGSPVELFF. For the CDR3, the DNA is TGTGCCAGCAGCAAAGAGGTGGGCTCGCCCGTGGAGCTGTTTTTT. The variable domain in full, with the rest retrieved from reference TRBV7-2 and TRBJ2-2, is GAGVSQSPSNKVTEKGKDVELRCDPISGHTALYWYRQSLGQGLEFLIYFQGNSAPDKSGLPSDRFSAERTGGSVSTLTIQRTQQEDSAVYLCASSKEVGSPVELFFGEGSRLTVL.

The genes are TRBV5-1 and TRBJ2-3, with 11 bases matching TRBD2. The CDR3 consists of 17 residues. CDR1 and CDR2 from the germline V gene are SGHRS and YFSETQ. V shed 3 bases and J 0 bases; nucleotides not matched to a gene: 6. The CDR3 DNA reads as TGCGCCAGCAGCTCCCTAGCGGGAGGAGGGAGCACAGATACGCAGTATTTT. Translating it yields CASSSLAGGGSTDTQYF.

The V gene is TRBV7-2, the J gene TRBJ2-2, with D uncertain. Germline loops: CDR1 SGHTA, CDR2 FQGNSA. V lost 2 bases to trimming and J lost 4 bases, with 8 bases between them. The CDR3 has 14 amino acids. This CDR3 reads CASSLLKVTGELFF. Here the CDR3 DNA reads TGTGCCAGCAGCTTACTCAAAGTCACCGGGGAGCTGTTTTTT.

This clone has only one observation. The chain joins TRBV9 to TRBJ2-1; D uncertain. The CDR3 spans 15 residues. V gave up 0 bases and J gave up 4 bases, with 11 bases separating them. Germline CDR1 and CDR2: SGDLS and YYNGEE. CDR3 coding DNA: TGTGCCAGCAGCGTAGTGGAGACTCCGTACAATGAGCAGTTCTTC. Protein product: CASSVVETPYNEQFF.

The V call is TRBV15, the J call TRBJ2-1; D is unclear. The germline V gene has CDR1 LNHNV and CDR2 YYDKDF (reference sequence). V lost 0 bases, J lost 9 bases, and 12 bases lay in between. The CDR3 sequence is 14 residues long. CDR3 DNA: TGTGCCACCAGCAGAGATACCAGCGATAGTGAGCAGTTCTTC. Protein sequence: CATSRDTSDSEQFF.

Of note for this clone: This probably arose from a read error, given a far larger clone one base away. Other DNA sequences within the sample encode an identical CDR3. The rearrangement joins TRBV7-3 to TRBJ2-1; weak D call: TRBD2 (7 bases). Germline loops: CDR1 SGHTA, CDR2 FQGTGA. The CDR3 runs 15 residues. The V and J ends lost 2 bases and 8 bases respectively, with 16 bases between them. The CDR3 DNA reads as TGTGCCAGCAGCTTATTGCGGGGGCGTCAGGATGAGCAGTTCTTC. It translates to CASSLLRGRQDEQFF.

This clone was seen a few times. This chain uses TRBV5-1 with TRBJ1-4; the match to TRBD1 covers 8 bases. The junction had 14 bases not matched to a gene; V was cut back by 4 bases and J by 6 bases. Germline CDR1 is SGHRS and CDR2 is YFSETQ. The CDR3 contains 17 residues. The CDR3 bases are TGCGCCAGCAGCCACCGGGACAGGAGGGTGGGTGATGAAAAACTGTTTTTT. Translation: CASSHRDRRVGDEKLFF.

Of note for this clone: It differs at one base from a far larger clone, so likely a read error. Since the CDR3 does not end with the conserved phenylalanine or tryptophan, this likely comes from a read error. The V gene is TRBV2, the J gene TRBJ1-5; D is possibly TRBD1 (6 bases). The CDR3 loop spans 13 amino acids. V lost 6 bases and J 6 bases, leaving 12 bases between the germline ends. Germline-derived CDR1 and CDR2 are SNHLY and FYNNEI. The CDR3 reads CASSRDTGQPQHL. The CDR3 nucleotides read TGTGCCAGCAGCCGGGACACAGGTCAGCCCCAGCATCTT.

The chain recombines TRBV19 with TRBJ2-7; 9 bases match TRBD1. CDR1 is LNHDA, CDR2 SQIVND, per germline (reference sequence). The CDR3 spans 16 residues. J was trimmed by 6 bases and V by 4 bases; bases with no gene match: 13. CDR3: CASSTTGQGPFIEQYF. The CDR3 bases are TGTGCCAGTAGTACAACCGGACAGGGGCCCTTCATCGAGCAGTACTTC.

The chain employs TRBV7-9 and TRBJ2-1; 7 nucleotides line up with TRBD2. The germline V gene encodes CDR1 SEHNR and CDR2 FQNEAQ (reference sequence). The J segment lost 10 bases and the V segment lost 0 bases, leaving 6 bases of the junction unmatched. The CDR3 length is 14 residues. The CDR3 reads CASSLAGGPREQFF. The DNA for the CDR3 is TGTGCCAGCAGCTTAGCGGGAGGGCCCAGGGAGCAGTTCTTC. Combining the CDR3 with reference TRBV7-9 and TRBJ2-1 gives the whole variable domain DTGVSQNPRHKITKRGQNVTFRCDPISEHNRLYWYRQTLGQGPEFLTYFQNEAQLEKSRLLSDRFSAERPKGSFSTLEIQRTEQGDSAMYLCASSLAGGPREQFFGPGTRLTVL.

The chain uses TRBV14 and TRBJ1-2; D is ambiguous. Germline CDR1 is SGHDN and CDR2 is FVKESK. Trimming removed 0 bases at V and 2 bases at J, with 10 bases between. The CDR3 is 15 residues long. The CDR3 loop reads CASSQDLSDNYGYTF. The CDR3 DNA reads TGTGCCAGCAGCCAAGATCTGTCGGACAACTATGGCTACACCTTC.

The chain is built from TRBV7-2 and TRBJ2-2, with 9 bases matching TRBD1. CDR1 SGHTA and CDR2 FQGNSA come from the germline V gene. This CDR3 is built from 16 residues. V lost 5 bases and J lost 5; bases outside the gene matches: 9. In nucleotides, the CDR3 is TGTGCCAGCAGCCTGGGACAGGGAGGTCAGACCGGGGAGCTGTTTTTT. Amino acids: CASSLGQGGQTGELFF.

The V call is TRBV11-3, the J call TRBJ2-2; TRBD1 is a possible D gene (7 bases). V lost 1 base and J lost 4, with 13 bases in between. The CDR3 spans 16 residues. In germline, CDR1 is SGHNT, CDR2 YENEEA. As DNA, the CDR3 is TGTGCCAGCAGCTTAGCGGAGGGGGCGCCCACCGGGGAGCTGTTTTTT. The encoded protein is CASSLAEGAPTGELFF.

The CDR3 region is CASSQVLGNYGYTF. For the CDR3, the DNA is TGCGCCAGCAGCCAAGTCCTGGGGAACTATGGCTACACCTTC. The chain couples TRBV4-1 to TRBJ1-2; D not certain. The CDR3 loop spans 14 amino acids. Looked up from germline, CDR1 is MGHRA and CDR2 is YSYEKL. Deletions cut 1 base from V and 2 bases from J, with 8 bases between.

The CDR3 loop reads CASSDSKGWESEAFF. The CDR3, as DNA: TGTGCCAGCAGTGACTCAAAGGGTTGGGAATCCGAAGCTTTCTTT. V usage is TRBV6-4 and J usage is TRBJ1-1; D gene unclear. This CDR3 comprises 15 residues. V was shortened by 0 bases and J by 8 bases, with 16 bases between the two germline ends. Germline V gene lookup returns CDR1 MRHNA and CDR2 SNTAGT.

Turning to this clone: A far larger clone is one base from this, pointing to a likely read error. V is TRBV19 and J is TRBJ2-1, with D perhaps matching TRBD1 (6 bases). The CDR3 spans 15 residues. Germline CDR1 is LNHDA and CDR2 is SQIVND (reference sequence). This chain's CDR3 is CASSIGHRVANERFF. The CDR3 bases are TGTGCCAGTAGTATAGGCCACAGGGTGGCAAATGAGCGGTTCTTC.